This is a list of T cell receptor beta chains from one sample in a study of OX40 agonist ivuxolimab in advanced cancers. The data were produced by immunoSEQ multiplex PCR, yet TCRdb's version contains in-frame clones alone and is incomplete. The sample contains approximately 89,000 clones, approximately 86% of which appear only once. Here the sequenced sample was CD4+ or CD8+ T cells sorted from blood, taken in a trial of the OX40 agonist ivuxolimab. The receptors shown here come from an adult with an advanced solid tumor such as melanoma, head and neck, liver or kidney cancer. CDR3s include the opening cysteine and the closing phenylalanine or tryptophan.

j_gene: .
v_gene: TRBV27
len: 13
CDR3aa: CASSSSGYYEQYF

j_gene: TRBJ2-7
v_gene: TRBV27
len: 16
CDR3aa: CASRNSGGPGSYEQYF

j_gene: TRBJ1-2
v_gene: TRBV28
len: 17
CDR3aa: CASSSQVGQGVRGGYTF

j_gene: TRBJ2-1
v_gene: TRBV9
len: 13
CDR3aa: CASSGTSIHEQFF

j_gene: TRBJ1-2
v_gene: TRBV7-8
len: 14
CDR3aa: CASSLGPGVPGYTF

j_gene: TRBJ2-5
v_gene: TRBV7-9
len: 14
CDR3aa: CASSLAEGAKTQYF

j_gene: TRBJ1-1
v_gene: TRBV7-2
len: 14
CDR3aa: CASSWGQGNTEAFF

j_gene: TRBJ1-2
v_gene: TRBV4-3
len: 14
CDR3aa: CASSQDQPRGGYTF

j_gene: TRBJ2-1
v_gene: TRBV18
len: 13
CDR3aa: CASSPGLDNEQFF

j_gene: TRBJ2-5
v_gene: TRBV11-2
len: 15
CDR3aa: CASSPSSGRRETQYF

j_gene: TRBJ1-2
v_gene: TRBV6-1
len: 14
CDR3aa: CASSVEGSNYGYTF

j_gene: TRBJ2-3
v_gene: TRBV6-5
len: 14
CDR3aa: CASRPRLSTDTQYF

j_gene: TRBJ2-7
v_gene: TRBV19
len: 15
CDR3aa: CASSILGTGTYEQYF

j_gene: TRBJ2-2
v_gene: TRBV5-4
len: 15
CDR3aa: CASTWTSGNTGELFF

j_gene: TRBJ2-3
v_gene: TRBV2
len: 16
CDR3aa: CASMGRAAGVTDTQYF

j_gene: TRBJ2-5
v_gene: TRBV2
len: 14
CDR3aa: CASRAGANVETQYF

j_gene: TRBJ1-1
v_gene: TRBV5-1
len: 15
CDR3aa: CASSLLGSVNTEAFF

j_gene: TRBJ2-3
v_gene: TRBV20-1
len: 11
CDR3aa: CSAGLSQTQYF

j_gene: TRBJ2-7
v_gene: TRBV10-1
len: 12
CDR3aa: CAKRDRGYEQYF

j_gene: TRBJ1-2
v_gene: TRBV10-3
len: 14
CDR3aa: CAITPDRGGYGYTF

j_gene: TRBJ2-1
v_gene: TRBV6-6
len: 13
CDR3aa: CASSYSREDEQFF

j_gene: TRBJ1-2
v_gene: TRBV18
len: 14
CDR3aa: CASSPQSVNYGYTF

j_gene: TRBJ2-5
v_gene: TRBV19
len: 14
CDR3aa: CASSPAGVQETQYF

j_gene: TRBJ2-7
v_gene: TRBV28
len: 13
CDR3aa: CASTPGGFYEQYF

j_gene: TRBJ2-3
v_gene: TRBV5-1
len: 14
CDR3aa: CASSLGQETDTQYF

j_gene: TRBJ2-2
v_gene: TRBV2
len: 15
CDR3aa: CASSLGLADTGELFF

j_gene: TRBJ2-5
v_gene: TRBV7-9
len: 15
CDR3aa: CASSFNFGGAETQYF

j_gene: TRBJ2-2
v_gene: TRBV19
len: 16
CDR3aa: CASRPWGPMPTGELFF

j_gene: TRBJ2-5
v_gene: TRBV2
len: 14
CDR3aa: CASVLSQAQETQYF

j_gene: TRBJ1-5
v_gene: TRBV19
len: 14
CDR3aa: CASNSDRGNQPQHF

j_gene: TRBJ2-1
v_gene: TRBV11-2
len: 15
CDR3aa: CASSQTMTRSNEQFF

j_gene: TRBJ2-7
v_gene: TRBV18
len: 13
CDR3aa: CASSPRGAYEQYF

j_gene: TRBJ2-5
v_gene: TRBV18
len: 13
CDR3aa: CASSPAPRETQYF

j_gene: TRBJ1-5
v_gene: TRBV18
len: 14
CDR3aa: CASSQTGGAEPQHF

j_gene: TRBJ2-5
v_gene: TRBV4-3
len: 13
CDR3aa: CASSRDSSGTQYF

j_gene: TRBJ2-5
v_gene: TRBV30
len: 13
CDR3aa: CAWSRGGEETQYF

j_gene: TRBJ2-4
v_gene: TRBV19
len: 13
CDR3aa: CASNRGREDIQYF

j_gene: TRBJ1-2
v_gene: TRBV19
len: 14
CDR3aa: CASNPPDRNYGYTF

j_gene: .
v_gene: TRBV28
len: 12
CDR3aa: CASRAGQYEQYF

j_gene: TRBJ1-6
v_gene: TRBV27
len: 15
CDR3aa: CASSLYRGRDSPLHF

j_gene: TRBJ1-2
v_gene: TRBV27
len: 13
CDR3aa: CASGDRANYGYTF

j_gene: TRBJ2-7
v_gene: TRBV7-3
len: 13
CDR3aa: CASSLGRAYEQYF

j_gene: TRBJ1-6
v_gene: TRBV7-3
len: 13
CDR3aa: CASSLRRDSPLHF

j_gene: TRBJ2-7
v_gene: TRBV29-1
len: 13
CDR3aa: CSVESVGRYEQYF